This T cell receptor beta chain stems from a study of blood T cells in healthy people across ages. Using a J-beta primer mix together with a sample-barcoded 5' primer, a second PCR was run for roughly 7 to 12 cycles. TCRdb recomputed calls from the 5' RACE reads with MiXCR, one row per CDR3 protein. Of about 680,000 distinct CDR3 sequences listed, 45% to 50% were seen once; the top ten hold around a third. This CDR3 spans 17 amino acids. The V segment lost 2 bases and the J segment 4 bases; nucleotides outside the gene matches: 8. CDR1 is MNHNY, CDR2 SVGAGI, per germline (reference sequence). A minimum of 5 micrograms of total RNA was extracted per sample.

The V gene is TRBV6-6, the J gene TRBJ2-3, with TRBD2 identical over 11 bases. The receptor comes from a woman aged 55-70 years in good health. Input material: blood. The CDR3 nucleotides are TGTGCCAGCAGTTACCCGACACTAGCGGGAGTCCCAGATACGCAGTATTTT. It specifies CASSYPTLAGVPDTQYF.